This T cell receptor (beta chain) comes out of a study of identical twins. Whole-study findings and limits: There were fewer insertions in abundant cord blood beta clonotypes, but memory repertoires showed no such pattern. Where out-of-frame alpha sequences were twin-shared, they showed excess low generation probability.

TCRdb passed the 5' RACE reads through MiXCR, listing each CDR3 protein once. The sample lists fewer than 900,000 distinct CDR3 sequences, 21% occurring once. About this clonotype: The antigen is not known.

Every sampled donor was Caucasian and healthy. This sample also belongs to another study, concerning T cells expressing NK-cell markers. As that study records: All TCR beta repertoires analysed originated from sorted CD3+CD56+NKG2C+, CD3+CD56+NKG2C- and CD3+CD56-NKG2C+ T cells.

This clonotype was obtained from a woman younger than 30 in good health. Sequencing input: PBMCs.

CDR3 coding DNA: TGCGCCAGCAGCTTGTTCATGGTACGGTGGCAGGGGGAAGATACGCAGTATTTT. Translating gives CASSLFMVRWQGEDTQYF. V usage is TRBV5-1 and J usage is TRBJ2-3; 7 nucleotides align to TRBD1. This CDR3 spans 18 amino acids. The germline CDR1 and CDR2 sequences are SGHRS and YFSETQ. Losses at the gene ends were 1 base for V and 5 bases for J; bases not matched to a gene: 16.